This section outlines one T cell receptor (beta chain) sequence together with its context. Its binding antigen is unknown. No qualities accompany the bases; no much larger clone lies one base away. TCRbeta CDR3 regions were amplified from genomic DNA by means of the immunoSEQ Assay, a bias-controlled multiplex PCR. The authors' analysis ran thus. Within the assay, amplification of reference gene primers was used to estimate how many nucleated cells each sample contained. To quantify the absolute abundance of each unique TCRbeta CDR3 rearrangement, sequence reads were collapsed and filtered. For each sample, productive Simpson clonality was calculated by taking the square root of Simpson's diversity index across productive rearrangements. Imported from immuneACCESS, the table was reduced by TCRdb to in-frame sequences with V and J called. These copies leave out some clones; in studies compared against another copy, an unresolved V gene accounts for under half, and the cause of the remainder is not known. V and J calls plus clone size are reproduced from that table; the DNA served to infer D and trimming. This sample is represented by tens of thousands of clones; approximately 90% of them were singletons. The top ten hold approximately 3.9% of the sample.

The data are from a study of blood T cell repertoires in COVID-19 (dated by TCRdb to 2018 to 2020). General notes on the study: Samples from collaborators originated in the United States, Italy and Spain and spanned both the acute and convalescent phases of COVID-19. Deeply sampled blood TCRbeta repertoires from subjects exposed to, actively infected with, or recovered from COVID-19 were included in the dataset. Nearly every sample came with metadata listing a de-identified subject ID, COVID-19 status, age in years and sex. HLA class I and class II types, where available, came from metadata supplied by the sample provider rather than from assay-based typing. The material from the prospective study consisted of cDNA or gDNA derived from T cells, B-cell-depleted T cells, or PBMCs. The repertoires were made available in a free public database intended to serve as a resource for research on the immune response to SARS-CoV-2. The samples were drawn from the first 160 participants of the ongoing ImmuneRACE study and from roughly 1,300 subjects provided by 6 global collaborators. Here is what the overall study found, with its caveats: How much clinical and demographic metadata was included differed by source and by participant, and the metadata was provided uncurated.

Collaborating institutions collected whole blood in K2EDTA tubes following their own protocols. Collaborator samples were shipped for TCRbeta analysis as frozen whole blood, isolated PBMCs, or DNA extracted from either sample type. V and J are trimmed by 5 bases and 4 bases, and the gene matches miss 0 bases of the junction. The CDR3 covers 13 residues, taking in both the cysteine and the phenylalanine. The DNA shown is the 39-base CDR3, in frame from base 1. CDR1 and CDR2, per the germline V gene (reference sequence), are LNHDA and SQIVND. Here the chain combines TRBV19 and TRBJ2-2, with 8 central nucleotides matching TRBD1. The material sequenced was peripheral blood. The sequence came from a man between 65 and 80 years old with acute or convalescent COVID-19. The DNA sequence is TGTGCCAGTAGTGACAGGGGCACCGGGGAGCTGTTTTTT. It is translated as CASSDRGTGELFF.